This is a list of T cell receptor beta chains from one sample in a study of Ad26.COV2.S vaccination and SARS-CoV-2 variants. Sequenced by immunoSEQ multiplex PCR; TCRdb stores in-frame clones only, minus some. The sample holds about 380,000 clones, about four fifths seen once. The material sequenced was peripheral blood, taken in a trial of Ad26.COV2.S vaccine versus placebo. These receptors all stem from a person between 18 and 59 years old who received the Ad26.COV2.S COVID-19 vaccine or a placebo. CDR3s include the opening cysteine and the closing phenylalanine or tryptophan. The D gene is left open where the match is weak. Clone size appears in some rows only: once, few, many, or a class for an expanded clone.

d_call: NA
v_call: TRBV13
j_call: TRBJ2-3
clone_size: NA
cdr3_nt: TGTGCCAGCAGCTGGCGGACAGCAGATACGCAGTATTTT
cdr3_aa: CASSWRTADTQYF

d_call: NA
v_call: TRBV7-9
j_call: TRBJ2-4
clone_size: NA
cdr3_nt: TGTGCCAGCAGCCCGACCCGAGATTGGGCCAAAAACATTCAGTACTTC
cdr3_aa: CASSPTRDWAKNIQYF

d_call: NA
v_call: TRBV6-1
j_call: TRBJ1-6
clone_size: NA
cdr3_nt: TGTGCCAGCAGTGAGAGATATTCACCCCTCCACTTT
cdr3_aa: CASSERYSPLHF

d_call: TRBD2
v_call: TRBV7-9
j_call: TRBJ2-1
clone_size: NA
cdr3_nt: TGTGCCAGCAGCCCCCCCGCTAGCGGCAATGAGCAGTTCTTC
cdr3_aa: CASSPPASGNEQFF

d_call: NA
v_call: TRBV6-5
j_call: TRBJ1-3
clone_size: NA
cdr3_nt: TGTGCCAGCAGTTACTCAGGGGATGGAAACACCATATATTTT
cdr3_aa: CASSYSGDGNTIYF

d_call: NA
v_call: TRBV11-3
j_call: TRBJ1-1
clone_size: NA
cdr3_nt: TGTGCCAGCAGCCCCGGTGGGGTGGGGACTGAAGCTTTCTTT
cdr3_aa: CASSPGGVGTEAFF

d_call: NA
v_call: TRBV7-7
j_call: TRBJ2-5
clone_size: NA
cdr3_nt: TGTGCCAGCAGCCGGGGGACCCTAGAGACCCAGTACTTC
cdr3_aa: CASSRGTLETQYF

d_call: NA
v_call: TRBV6-1
j_call: TRBJ1-2
clone_size: NA
cdr3_nt: TGTGCCAGCAGTGAAAACGACAGAAACTATGGCTACACCTTC
cdr3_aa: CASSENDRNYGYTF

d_call: NA
v_call: TRBV10-3
j_call: TRBJ1-5
clone_size: NA
cdr3_nt: TGTGCCACCAAGGGAGGCGGCAATCAGCCCCAGCATTTT
cdr3_aa: CATKGGGNQPQHF

d_call: TRBD2
v_call: TRBV19
j_call: TRBJ2-1
clone_size: NA
cdr3_nt: TGTGCCAGTAGTATCCCTAGCGGGAGCCACAATGAGCAGTTCTTC
cdr3_aa: CASSIPSGSHNEQFF

d_call: NA
v_call: TRBV11-2
j_call: TRBJ1-1
clone_size: NA
cdr3_nt: TGTGCCAGCAGCTTTAGTATAGGAGGAGGTCTCTCAGCTTTCTTT
cdr3_aa: CASSFSIGGGLSAFF

d_call: NA
v_call: TRBV9
j_call: TRBJ1-2
clone_size: NA
cdr3_nt: TGTGCCAGCAGCGGATCACAGGGTCGGTATGGCTACACCTTC
cdr3_aa: CASSGSQGRYGYTF

d_call: NA
v_call: TRBV2
j_call: TRBJ2-3
clone_size: NA
cdr3_nt: TGTGCCAGCACGGGAGATACGCAGTATTTT
cdr3_aa: CASTGDTQYF

d_call: TRBD1
v_call: TRBV24-1
j_call: TRBJ1-3
clone_size: NA
cdr3_nt: TGTGCCACCTGTAAGGTAGGGGGCGGAAACACCATATATTTT
cdr3_aa: CATCKVGGGNTIYF

d_call: TRBD1
v_call: TRBV5-1
j_call: TRBJ1-2
clone_size: NA
cdr3_nt: TGCGCCAGCGGACCCCATCGACACGACAGGGAAGGCTACACCTTC
cdr3_aa: CASGPHRHDREGYTF

d_call: TRBD1
v_call: TRBV30
j_call: TRBJ1-2
clone_size: NA
cdr3_nt: TGTGCCTGGAGTGTTATATGGACAGGGACACGCTACACCTTC
cdr3_aa: CAWSVIWTGTRYTF

d_call: NA
v_call: TRBV6-5
j_call: TRBJ2-7
clone_size: NA
cdr3_nt: TGTGCCAGCAGGACGGGAACCCTCAACGAGCAGTACTTC
cdr3_aa: CASRTGTLNEQYF

d_call: NA
v_call: TRBV6-5
j_call: TRBJ1-1
clone_size: NA
cdr3_nt: TGTGCCAGCAGTTACGGGGGGTTCACTGAAGCTTTCTTT
cdr3_aa: CASSYGGFTEAFF

d_call: NA
v_call: TRBV9
j_call: TRBJ2-3
clone_size: NA
cdr3_nt: TGTGCCAGCAGCGTCCGGGACCACACAGATACGCAGTATTTT
cdr3_aa: CASSVRDHTDTQYF

d_call: NA
v_call: TRBV7-3
j_call: TRBJ1-2
clone_size: once
cdr3_nt: TGTGCCAGCAGCTTAAGAGATCCGGGGCCGCGGTCCTATGGCTACACCTTC
cdr3_aa: CASSLRDPGPRSYGYTF

d_call: NA
v_call: TRBV5-4
j_call: TRBJ2-3
clone_size: NA
cdr3_nt: TGTGCCAGCAGCTCACCCCGCACAGATACGCAGTATTTT
cdr3_aa: CASSSPRTDTQYF

d_call: NA
v_call: TRBV6-5
j_call: TRBJ1-2
clone_size: NA
cdr3_nt: TGTGCCAGCAGTTACTCGATCCTTTATGGCTACACCTTC
cdr3_aa: CASSYSILYGYTF

d_call: NA
v_call: TRBV9
j_call: TRBJ1-1
clone_size: NA
cdr3_nt: TGTGCCAGCAGCGTATTTCCGGTGGGGGACACTGAAGCTTTCTTT
cdr3_aa: CASSVFPVGDTEAFF

d_call: NA
v_call: TRBV29-1
j_call: TRBJ1-1
clone_size: NA
cdr3_nt: TGCAGCGTTGAGCCGTACGAAGCTTTCTTT
cdr3_aa: CSVEPYEAFF

d_call: TRBD1
v_call: TRBV5-4
j_call: TRBJ2-7
clone_size: NA
cdr3_nt: TGTGCCAGCAGCTTGGGAGGGGGCGACGAGCAGTACTTC
cdr3_aa: CASSLGGGDEQYF

d_call: NA
v_call: TRBV27
j_call: TRBJ1-3
clone_size: NA
cdr3_nt: TGTGCCAGCAGTGGGGGAAGCTCTGGAAACACCATATATTTT
cdr3_aa: CASSGGSSGNTIYF

d_call: NA
v_call: TRBV6-2/TRBV6-3
j_call: TRBJ1-2
clone_size: NA
cdr3_nt: TGTGCCAGCAGTCTAGGCGGGGGTTCCGCTCGTACTAACTATGGCTACACCTTC
cdr3_aa: CASSLGGGSARTNYGYTF

d_call: NA
v_call: TRBV27
j_call: TRBJ2-7
clone_size: NA
cdr3_nt: TGTGCCACCTCGGGGCGGAGTAACTACGAGCAGTACTTC
cdr3_aa: CATSGRSNYEQYF

d_call: NA
v_call: TRBV29-1
j_call: TRBJ1-6
clone_size: few
cdr3_nt: TGCAGCGTTGAACGGGACACGTCATTCTATAATTCACCCCTCCACTTT
cdr3_aa: CSVERDTSFYNSPLHF

d_call: TRBD1
v_call: TRBV24-1
j_call: TRBJ2-3
clone_size: NA
cdr3_nt: TGTGCCACCAGTTCTCCGGGACAGGGGAGAGATACGCAGTATTTT
cdr3_aa: CATSSPGQGRDTQYF

d_call: NA
v_call: TRBV24-1
j_call: TRBJ2-5
clone_size: NA
cdr3_nt: TGTGCCACCAGTGATATGAGAACCCAGTACTTC
cdr3_aa: CATSDMRTQYF

d_call: NA
v_call: TRBV7-2
j_call: TRBJ2-2
clone_size: NA
cdr3_nt: TGTGCCAGCAGCTTAGCTTTGCCGGGGGAGCTGTTTTTT
cdr3_aa: CASSLALPGELFF

d_call: NA
v_call: TRBV5-4
j_call: TRBJ2-3
clone_size: NA
cdr3_nt: TGTGCCAGCAGCCCGGGGGGCGTTGGCAATACGCAGTATTTT
cdr3_aa: CASSPGGVGNTQYF

d_call: NA
v_call: TRBV29-1
j_call: TRBJ1-2
clone_size: few
cdr3_nt: TGCAGCGCCCTGCTCGACAGGTACTATGGCTACACCTTC
cdr3_aa: CSALLDRYYGYTF

d_call: NA
v_call: TRBV12-3/TRBV12-4
j_call: TRBJ1-2
clone_size: once
cdr3_nt: TGTGCCAGCAGTTTATACAGGGCTGAGGGCTACACCTTC
cdr3_aa: CASSLYRAEGYTF

d_call: NA
v_call: TRBV11-1
j_call: TRBJ2-3
clone_size: NA
cdr3_nt: TGTGCCAGCAGCTTAGTAGGCCGCAAAGAAGCAGATACGCAGTATTTT
cdr3_aa: CASSLVGRKEADTQYF

d_call: NA
v_call: TRBV24-1
j_call: TRBJ1-5
clone_size: NA
cdr3_nt: TGTGCCACTCTCCAGGTCGCCCAGCCCCAGCATTTT
cdr3_aa: CATLQVAQPQHF